Detailed here is one T cell receptor beta chain. Antigen unknown. Germline V gene sequence: CDR1 MNHEY, CDR2 SMNVEV (reference sequence). J lost 2 bases, V lost 10 bases, and 7 bases had no gene match. The length of the CDR3 is 13 residues. Generated by immunoSEQ multiplex PCR, the TCRdb table keeps only in-frame clones and is missing some. The top ten clones hold about 2.8% of a sample with fewer than 250,000 clones, approximately 87% of them seen once. The data were obtained in a study of cytomegalovirus exposure and HLA in healthy donors. Notes on the study in general: The study flagged 150 to 200 TCR beta chains as cytomegalovirus-associated. High sensitivity and specificity were reportedly achieved when the classifier diagnosed cytomegalovirus status.

Material for sequencing was PBMCs. The source of this sequence is a man aged 18 to 29 in good health and CMV-seronegative. The chain has TRBV27 and TRBJ2-7; 8 positions match TRBD2. The chain's CDR3 is CATKAGAAYEQYF. The CDR3 DNA is TGTGCCACCAAAGCGGGAGCCGCCTACGAGCAGTACTTC.